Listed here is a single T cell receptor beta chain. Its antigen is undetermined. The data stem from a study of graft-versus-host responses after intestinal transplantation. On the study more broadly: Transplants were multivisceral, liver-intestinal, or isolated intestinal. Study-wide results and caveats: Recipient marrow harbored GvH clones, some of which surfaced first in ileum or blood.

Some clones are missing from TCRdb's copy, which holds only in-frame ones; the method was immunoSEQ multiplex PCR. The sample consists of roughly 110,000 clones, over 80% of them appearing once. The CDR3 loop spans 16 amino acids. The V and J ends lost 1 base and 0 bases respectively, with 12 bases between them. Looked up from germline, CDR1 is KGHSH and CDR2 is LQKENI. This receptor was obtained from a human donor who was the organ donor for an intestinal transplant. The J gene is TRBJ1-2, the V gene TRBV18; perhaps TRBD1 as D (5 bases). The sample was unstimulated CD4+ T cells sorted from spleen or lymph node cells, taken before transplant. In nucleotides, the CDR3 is TGTGCCAGCTCACCACTAGATCAGGGAGCTAACTATGGCTACACCTTC. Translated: CASSPLDQGANYGYTF.